These T cell receptor beta chains were read from a single sample in a study of T-cell memory formation after mild COVID-19. TCRdb re-analysed the 5' RACE reads in MiXCR, keeping a single row per CDR3 protein. Here the sample spans under 300,000 distinct CDR3 sequences, roughly 15% being singletons. Specimen: PBMCs or a T cell subset sorted from them (not recorded which). These receptors originate from a man younger than 35 who had mild COVID-19 (a few samples of this study predate the infection). Cell type and time point are not known. Each CDR3 is given with its conserved first and last residue. A D gene is named only where the DNA matches it firmly. Size is stated for part of the rows, as once, few or many counts, or as a class when the clone is expanded.

J gene | D gene | clone size | V gene | CDR3 DNA | CDR3 protein
TRBJ1-1 | . | . | TRBV20-1 | TGCAGTGAAATGGGGGCAGGGAACACTGAAGCTTTCTTT | CSEMGAGNTEAFF
TRBJ2-3 | TRBD2 | . | TRBV4-2 | TGTGCCAGCAGCCAATCGGCGGGGGGTAACACAGATACGCAGTATTTT | CASSQSAGGNTDTQYF
TRBJ2-3 | . | . | TRBV5-1 | TGCGCCAGCACCCTCGGGATCGGCACAGATACGCAGTATTTT | CASTLGIGTDTQYF
TRBJ2-7 | TRBD2 | few | TRBV7-2 | TGTGCCAGCAGCCTAACTAGCGGGGGGGACGAGCAGTACTTC | CASSLTSGGDEQYF
TRBJ2-5 | TRBD2 | . | TRBV7-2 | TGTGCCAGCAGCTTTACAGCGGGGGTGCAAGAGACCCAGTACTTC | CASSFTAGVQETQYF
TRBJ1-1 | . | few | TRBV20-1 | TGCAGTGCCACGACACCGAACACTGAAGCTTTCTTT | CSATTPNTEAFF
TRBJ2-3 | . | few | TRBV12-3/TRBV12-4 | TGTGCCAGCAGTTTTGGGGCGGGGAGCCGCACAGATACGCAGTATTTT | CASSFGAGSRTDTQYF
TRBJ2-5 | TRBD1 | . | TRBV7-2 | TGTGCCAGCAGCTTAGGGTCGGCAGGGGGACGGGAGACCCAGTACTTC | CASSLGSAGGRETQYF
TRBJ2-1 | TRBD2 | . | TRBV7-2 | TGTGCCAGCAGCCCTCGAGCGGGGGGGACCTACAATGAGCAGTTCTTC | CASSPRAGGTYNEQFF
TRBJ1-2 | TRBD1 | . | TRBV25-1 | TGTGCCAGCAGTGACCGGGACAGGGCCAATGGCTACACCTTC | CASSDRDRANGYTF
TRBJ2-2 | . | . | TRBV10-3 | TGTGCCATCAATTCCGGGGTGGGGACCGGGGAGCTGTTTTTT | CAINSGVGTGELFF
TRBJ2-2 | . | . | TRBV20-1 | TGCAGTGCCAGGCGGAGGGGGCTCACCGGGGAGCTGTTTTTT | CSARRRGLTGELFF
TRBJ1-1 | . | few | TRBV7-2 | TGTGCCAGCAGCTTAGCTGGGGCAGGGACGAACACTGAAGCTTTCTTT | CASSLAGAGTNTEAFF
TRBJ1-1 | . | . | TRBV6-6 | TGTGCCAGCACCACCCAGACAGTTAACACTGAAGCTTTCTTT | CASTTQTVNTEAFF
TRBJ2-1 | . | many | TRBV7-2 | TGTGCCAGCAGATCAGGGGGGAAGGATGAGCAGTTCTTC | CASRSGGKDEQFF
TRBJ1-2 | . | . | TRBV5-1 | TGCGCCAGCAGCTTGGAGGAATTCTATGGCTACACCTTC | CASSLEEFYGYTF
TRBJ1-1 | TRBD1 | once | TRBV11-2 | TGTGCCAGCAGCCGGGACAGAACGAACACTGAAGCTTTCTTT | CASSRDRTNTEAFF
TRBJ2-5 | . | . | TRBV3-1 | TGTGCCAGCAGCCAGGTCGGCTTAAAGACCCAGTACTTC | CASSQVGLKTQYF
TRBJ2-3 | . | few | TRBV7-9 | TGTGCCAGCAGCCTGTGGCTTAGCACAGATACGCAGTATTTT | CASSLWLSTDTQYF
TRBJ2-1 | TRBD1 | . | TRBV20-1 | TGCAGTGCTAGCCGAACAGGGGTCTCCTACAATGAGCAGTTCTTC | CSASRTGVSYNEQFF
TRBJ2-7 | TRBD2 | few | TRBV6-5 | TGTGCCAGCAAGTACGGGACTAGCGGGGGGAAGCAGTACTTC | CASKYGTSGGKQYF
TRBJ2-7 | TRBD1 | few | TRBV7-7 | TGTGCCAGCAGCTTATCGAGACAGGGATACGAGCAGTACTTC | CASSLSRQGYEQYF
TRBJ2-1 | . | . | TRBV7-9 | TGTGCCAGCAGCCCCTCCATATGGCTGCGAGGGGAGGATGAGCAGTTCTTC | CASSPSIWLRGEDEQFF
TRBJ2-4 | TRBD2 | . | TRBV7-8 | TGTGCCAGCAGCTCACGGACTAGCGGGGGCCCAGGGGCCAAAAACATTCAGTACTTC | CASSSRTSGGPGAKNIQYF
TRBJ2-5 | . | few | TRBV30 | TGTGCCTGGAGTGTTGGGGGGGCCATGCTGGAGACCCAGTACTTC | CAWSVGGAMLETQYF
TRBJ2-1 | TRBD1 | many | TRBV5-6 | TGTGCCAGCAGCTCCTGGGACAGGGGGAGGGATGAGCAGTTCTTC | CASSSWDRGRDEQFF
TRBJ2-3 | . | few | TRBV4-3 | TGCGCCAGCAGCCACGCCATCGGGCTTGCAGATACGCAGTATTTT | CASSHAIGLADTQYF
TRBJ1-1 | TRBD1 | . | TRBV12-3/TRBV12-4 | TGTGCCAGCAGTCCCCGGACAGGGCTGAACACTGAAGCTTTCTTT | CASSPRTGLNTEAFF
TRBJ2-2 | TRBD1 | many | TRBV18 | TGTGCCAGCTCGCAAGGGACAGACACCGGGGAGCTGTTTTTT | CASSQGTDTGELFF
TRBJ1-3 | . | few | TRBV7-9 | TGTGCCAGCAGCTCGAAGGGGGTTGCTGGAAACACCATATATTTT | CASSSKGVAGNTIYF
TRBJ1-2 | . | many | TRBV28 | TGTGCCAGCAGTTTATCGAATGCGGATGGCTACACCTTC | CASSLSNADGYTF
TRBJ1-2 | . | . | TRBV3-1 | TGTGCCAGCAGCCAAGCTCGTGGCTACACCTTC | CASSQARGYTF
TRBJ2-1 | . | few | TRBV7-9 | TGTGCCAGCAGCTTCGCTTCCAATGAGCAGTTCTTC | CASSFASNEQFF
TRBJ2-1 | . | . | TRBV18 | TGTGCCAGCTCACCACCGGGTTCCGTCTACAATGAGCAGTTCTTC | CASSPPGSVYNEQFF
TRBJ1-2 | . | . | TRBV20-1 | TGCAGTGCTACGGACAGACTTACTAACTATGGCTACACCTTC | CSATDRLTNYGYTF
TRBJ2-7 | TRBD1 | few | TRBV12-3/TRBV12-4 | TGTGCCAGCAGATTACAGGGGGCAACCTACGAGCAGTACTTC | CASRLQGATYEQYF
TRBJ2-1 | . | few | TRBV12-3/TRBV12-4 | TGTGCCAGCAGTGGGCCGGTTGGGGGCCTTGAGCAGTTCTTC | CASSGPVGGLEQFF
TRBJ2-2 | . | . | TRBV5-4 | TGTGCCAGCAGACCGGACCCGAACACCGGGGAGCTGTTTTTT | CASRPDPNTGELFF
TRBJ2-3 | TRBD2 | . | TRBV7-2 | TGTGCCAGCAGCTTATATGCAGCGGGGGTCACAGATACGCAGTATTTT | CASSLYAAGVTDTQYF
TRBJ2-5 | . | many | TRBV5-1 | TGTGCCAGCAGTTTAGTGGGCAGCCAAGAGACCCAGTACTTC | CASSLVGSQETQYF
TRBJ1-1 | TRBD1 | . | TRBV15 | TGTGCCACCTCGGGGGACAGAAGAGAAGCTTTCTTT | CATSGDRREAFF
TRBJ2-1 | . | . | TRBV20-1 | TGCAGTGCTAGAGGTGTAGGGGGGCGCTCCTACAATGAGCAGTTCTTC | CSARGVGGRSYNEQFF
TRBJ1-4 | . | few | TRBV7-2 | TGTGCCAGCAGCTTTGGGCTCAATGAAAAACTGTTTTTT | CASSFGLNEKLFF
TRBJ1-2 | . | few | TRBV5-1 | TGCGCCAGCAGCTTGGGAGACGGATACCTCTATGGCTACACCTTC | CASSLGDGYLYGYTF
TRBJ1-5 | . | few | TRBV20-1 | TGCAGTGCTACGGACAGTTCCCAGCCCCAGCATTTT | CSATDSSQPQHF
TRBJ2-5 | . | . | TRBV5-6 | TGTGCCAGCAGCAGGCCGGGATCCGGCCCAGAGACCCAGTACTTC | CASSRPGSGPETQYF
TRBJ2-3 | . | few | TRBV24-1 | TGTGCCACCAGTGATTTGTGGGAGGCAGATACGCAGTATTTT | CATSDLWEADTQYF